This is a list of T cell receptor beta chains from one sample in a study of tumor and adjacent non-tumor tissue in lung cancer. MiXCR was run by TCRdb on the multiplex PCR reads, yielding one entry per CDR3 protein. This table has 100,000 to 150,000 distinct CDR3 sequences, 66% appearing once. What was sequenced was lung tumor tissue. These receptors all stem from a man aged 25 to 45 with non-small cell lung cancer. Each CDR3 is given with its conserved first and last residue. A D gene is named only where the DNA matches it firmly. Only part of the rows carry a size: once, few, many, or a class if the clone is expanded.

DNA,CDR3,size,D,J,V
TGCGCCAGCAGCCATGATTGGCCATCTAGCTCCTACAATGAGCAGTCCTTC,CASSHDWPSSSYNEQSF,.,.,TRBJ2-1,TRBV4-1
TGCAGTGTTAGTTCGTCAGGGGGGTTCAACGAGCAGTACTTC,CSVSSSGGFNEQYF,.,.,TRBJ2-7,TRBV20-1
TGTTCCAGCAGCTCGGGACAGGGAACCTACGAGCAGTATTTC,CSSSSGQGTYEQYF,.,TRBD1,TRBJ2-7,TRBV11-3
TGTGCCAGCAGGAGACTAGCGGGGGTAAAGACCCACTACTTC,CASRRLAGVKTHYF,.,TRBD2,TRBJ2-5,TRBV6-1
TGTGCCAGCAGCGACCGACTAGGAAGCAAAGATACACAGTATTTT,CASSDRLGSKDTQYF,.,.,TRBJ2-3,TRBV11-3
TGTGCCAGCAAGCGGTGGAGAACCAAAAACATTCAGTACTTC,CASKRWRTKNIQYF,.,.,TRBJ2-4,TRBV13
TGCGCCAGCACCCGGGGGATGAACACTGAAGCTTTCTTT,CASTRGMNTEAFF,few,.,TRBJ1-1,TRBV5-1
TGTGCCAGCAGTGGAAACGAGAGAGAGACCCAGTACTTC,CASSGNERETQYF,many,.,TRBJ2-5,TRBV6-2/TRBV6-3
TGTGCCAGCAGCCAACGGAGCGGGGACTCCCATACGCAGTATTTT,CASSQRSGDSHTQYF,few,TRBD2,TRBJ2-3,TRBV4-2
TGCAGCGTTGAAGACCGACTAGCGGGAGTAGGAGATGAGCAGTTCTTC,CSVEDRLAGVGDEQFF,many,TRBD2,TRBJ2-1,TRBV29-1
TGTGCCAGCGGCCCCCTCAGGAATCGTGGAAACACCATATATTTT,CASGPLRNRGNTIYF,few,.,TRBJ1-3,TRBV11-2
TGTGCCGGCAGCTCGGCGGACAGGGAAGACTACACCTTC,CAGSSADREDYTF,.,TRBD1,TRBJ1-2,TRBV5-6
TGTGCCAACAGTCAATTAGCGGGGGGGCGATACAATGAGCAGTTCTTC,CANSQLAGGRYNEQFF,.,TRBD2,TRBJ2-1,TRBV4-2
TGTGCCAGCAGCCTAGGAGGGGACACAGATACGCGGTATTTT,CASSLGGDTDTRYF,.,.,TRBJ2-3,TRBV11-2
TGTGCCAGCAGTTGGATAGATAATGAGCAGTTCTTC,CASSWIDNEQFF,many,.,TRBJ2-1,TRBV12-3/TRBV12-4
TGTGCCAGCAGCTTGGCATCCCGGACTAGCGGGGGGGCTTACAATAAGCAGTTCTTC,CASSLASRTSGGAYNKQFF,.,TRBD2,TRBJ2-1,TRBV5-6
TGCAGTGCTGGGGACATAGCCGTAGATACGCAGTATTTT,CSAGDIAVDTQYF,.,.,TRBJ2-3,TRBV20-1
TGTGCCAGCAGCCGTCACAGGGGGCAGACCCAGTACTTC,CASSRHRGQTQYF,once,TRBD1,TRBJ2-5,TRBV11-2
TGCGCCAACAGCCAAGATCACGCAGGAACTCAACGCGGCTACAGCTTC,CANSQDHAGTQRGYSF,.,.,TRBJ1-2,TRBV4-3
TGTAGTGCTAGATCGCCCGCCTCCTATAGTGAGCAGTTCTTC,CSARSPASYSEQFF,.,.,TRBJ2-1,TRBV20-1
TGTGCCAACAGCCAAGGGCGGGGTGGAACAGATACGCAGTATTTT,CANSQGRGGTDTQYF,.,.,TRBJ2-3,TRBV12-3/TRBV12-4
TGTGCCAGTAGTATAGCCCCGGGACTAGCGGGCTACAATGAGCAGTTCTTC,CASSIAPGLAGYNEQFF,.,TRBD2,TRBJ2-1,TRBV19
TGTGCCAGCAGCGAATACGGCAGGGTTACTTCAGGAACCGGGGAGCTGTTTTTT,CASSEYGRVTSGTGELFF,many,.,TRBJ2-2,TRBV7-9
TGTGTCAGCACCACGGGACAGGGAGATACTGAAACTTTCTTT,CVSTTGQGDTETFF,.,TRBD1,TRBJ1-1,TRBV11-3
TGTGTCAGCAGACTGGACAGGGGTAATTCTCCCCTCCACTTT,CVSRLDRGNSPLHF,.,TRBD1,TRBJ1-6,TRBV6-2/TRBV6-3
TGTGCCAGCGGCTTAATCCTAGCGGGGACTGATGAGCACTTCTTC,CASGLILAGTDEHFF,.,TRBD2,TRBJ2-1,TRBV11-2
TGTGCCAGCGGCTTAGACCGCACGGATACGCAGTATTTT,CASGLDRTDTQYF,.,.,TRBJ2-3,TRBV11-2
TGCAGCGTAGGGGGGCAGGGGGAGACCCAGTACTTC,CSVGGQGETQYF,many,.,TRBJ2-5,TRBV29-1
TGCGCCAGCAGCCAAGATATCCCGACCGGGGGATCCTATAATTCACCCCTCCACTTT,CASSQDIPTGGSYNSPLHF,many,.,TRBJ1-6,TRBV4-3
TGCGTCAGCAGCCAACAACTTGGGACGCCCAGCTCCTACAATGAGCAGTTCTTC,CVSSQQLGTPSSYNEQFF,once,.,TRBJ2-1,TRBV4-3
TGCAGTGCTAGTGGGACAGGGGCCTTCTCCTACGAGCAGTACTTC,CSASGTGAFSYEQYF,many,TRBD1,TRBJ2-7,TRBV20-1
TGCGCCAGCAGCCAAGACCTCATTAGGGAGATCGGCAATCAGCCCCAGCATTTT,CASSQDLIREIGNQPQHF,many,.,TRBJ1-5,TRBV4-1
TGCGCCAGCAGCTCTGACAGTAACTATGGCTACACCTTC,CASSSDSNYGYTF,few,.,TRBJ1-2,TRBV5-1
TGTGCCAGCAGTGAATTCCCAGGGGATGAGCAGTTCTTC,CASSEFPGDEQFF,many,.,TRBJ2-1,TRBV6-1
TGTACCAGCAGCTTCGGGAGCAATCAGCCCCAACATTTT,CTSSFGSNQPQHF,.,.,TRBJ1-5,TRBV11-1
TGTGGCAGCAGTTCATACAGGGGTGACTATGACTACACCTTC,CGSSSYRGDYDYTF,.,TRBD1,TRBJ1-2,TRBV12-3/TRBV12-4
TGTGCCAGCAGCTTAGGTACTCTAGTGGGGGGATGGGATACGCAGTATTTT,CASSLGTLVGGWDTQYF,.,.,TRBJ2-3,TRBV11-2
TGCGCCAGCAGCTTGGTCGGGACAGGAAATAGCAATCAGCCCCAGCATTTT,CASSLVGTGNSNQPQHF,.,TRBD1,TRBJ1-5,TRBV5-1
TGTGCTAGCAGTCCCCGGGACAGGGGATTTCGCGGCTACACCTTC,CASSPRDRGFRGYTF,.,TRBD1,TRBJ1-2,TRBV12-3/TRBV12-4
TGTGCCAGCAGCCAATATAGACAGCGGGGCCGCACAGATACGCAGTATTTT,CASSQYRQRGRTDTQYF,.,TRBD2,TRBJ2-3,TRBV4-2
TGTGCCAGCAGCTTGGAGACTAGCGGGATTAGTGAGCAGTTCTTC,CASSLETSGISEQFF,many,TRBD2,TRBJ2-1,TRBV5-5
TGTGCCAGGAGCTTTGAGGGGAGCGAGCAGTACTTC,CARSFEGSEQYF,.,.,TRBJ2-7,TRBV11-2
TGTGCCAGCAGCGTGTTCCTAGCGGGAGTCGATGAGCAGTTCTTC,CASSVFLAGVDEQFF,many,TRBD2,TRBJ2-1,TRBV11-1
TGTGTCAGCAGCTTGGCCGGATTATATCGGGATAGTTCGTCAGATACGCAGTATTTT,CVSSLAGLYRDSSSDTQYF,.,.,TRBJ2-3,TRBV5-8
TGCGCCAGCAGCCAAGAATGGGGACTAGCGGGAGCGGGGGAGACCCAGTACTTC,CASSQEWGLAGAGETQYF,many,TRBD2,TRBJ2-5,TRBV4-1